The clone carrying this TCR beta chain was counted ten times or more. These data originate in a study of T cells in Graves' hyperthyroidism and ophthalmopathy. It was RNA transcripts that yielded the amplified TCR beta CDR3 regions. The HTBI primer set was used in a first-round RT-PCR of the TCR CDR3. Each CDR3 protein is one row after TCRdb ran MiXCR on the multiplex PCR reads. In the table there are 620,000 or so distinct CDR3 sequences, around 15% of which are singletons. CDR3 length: 17 residues. The junction had 12 bases not matched to a gene; V was cut back by 0 bases and J by 5 bases. Germline CDR1 and CDR2: LNHNV and YYDKDF (reference sequence).

The TCR comes from a woman between 50 and 59 years old with Graves' ophthalmopathy. This chain joins TRBV15 and TRBJ2-5; 7 bases map to TRBD1. What was sequenced was blood. The chain's CDR3 is CATSRDPSTGRFETQYF. For the CDR3, the DNA is TGTGCCACCAGCAGAGATCCCTCGACAGGGCGGTTCGAGACCCAGTACTTC.